The rows below give T cell receptor beta chains drawn from one sample of a study of control samples from healthy donors and cancer patients. The method was immunoSEQ multiplex PCR; TCRdb's version includes in-frame clones alone and lacks a portion of them. Of around 75,000 clones in the sample, 85% to 95% are singletons; the top ten hold 5% to 6%. The sequencing input was blood. The source of these receptors is a woman aged 60 to 75 in good health. Both conserved end residues are part of each CDR3. The D gene is left open where the match is weak.

v_gene,d_gene,CDR3aa
TRBV6-1,TRBD1,CASSDWDRGLFFLDTIYF
TRBV6-5,.,CASTRTASVQETQYF
TRBV3-1/TRBV3-2,TRBD1,CASSSATGGASGYTF
TRBV4-2,.,CASSQETPGSSTDTQYF
TRBV11-2,.,CASSFEGKYNSPLHF
TRBV19,.,CASSRGVRPSQETQYF
TRBV7-2,.,CASRMAGTRENEQYF
TRBV5-1,TRBD2,CASSLGASGRQEQYF
TRBV6-4,TRBD2,CASDPSGRNYEQYF
TRBV12-5,.,CASGMRRGAYEQYF
TRBV9,.,CASSVEPRAGNTIYF
TRBV7-9,.,CASSLLLQGDEQYF
TRBV15,.,CATSRDYWQGGNQPQHF
TRBV19,.,CATRTGNTIYF
TRBV5-8,.,CASSLGPEQANNEQFF
TRBV11-2,.,CASSLGTRADTQYF
TRBV11-2,TRBD2,CASKASGDSYNEQFF
TRBV19,TRBD2,CASSPPLGSGTTDTQYF
TRBV12-3/TRBV12-4,.,CASSLQGFEQYF
TRBV5-5,TRBD1,CASSLAGRDRARSYEQYF
TRBV30,TRBD1,CAWGTGGIDEQYF
TRBV15,TRBD2,CATSSGLAGIETQYF
TRBV3-1/TRBV3-2,TRBD1,CASSPRGQQNYGYTF
TRBV2,.,CASTFGTGELFF
TRBV29-1,TRBD1,CSAKTQGAGEQYF
TRBV10-3,.,CAIGRRSFEQYF
TRBV27,.,CASSRTTGPYEQYF
TRBV10-1,TRBD2,CASGLAGGNEQFF
TRBV2,.,CASSEYNEQFF